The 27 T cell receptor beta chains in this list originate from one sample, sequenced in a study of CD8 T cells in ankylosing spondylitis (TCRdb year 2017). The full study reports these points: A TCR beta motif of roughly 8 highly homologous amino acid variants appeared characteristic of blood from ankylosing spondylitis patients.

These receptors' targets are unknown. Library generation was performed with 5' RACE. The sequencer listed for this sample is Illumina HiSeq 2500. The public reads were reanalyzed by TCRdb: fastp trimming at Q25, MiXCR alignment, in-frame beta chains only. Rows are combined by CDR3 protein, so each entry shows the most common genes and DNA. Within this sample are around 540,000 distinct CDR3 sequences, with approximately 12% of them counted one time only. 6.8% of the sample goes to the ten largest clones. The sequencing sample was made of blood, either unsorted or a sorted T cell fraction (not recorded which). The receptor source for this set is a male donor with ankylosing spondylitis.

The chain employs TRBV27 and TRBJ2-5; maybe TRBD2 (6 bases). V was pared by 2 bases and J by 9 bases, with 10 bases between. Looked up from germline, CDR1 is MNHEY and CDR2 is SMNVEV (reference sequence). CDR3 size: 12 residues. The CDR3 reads CASSLIGEAQYF. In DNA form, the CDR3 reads TGTGCCAGCAGTTTAATAGGGGAGGCCCAGTACTTC.

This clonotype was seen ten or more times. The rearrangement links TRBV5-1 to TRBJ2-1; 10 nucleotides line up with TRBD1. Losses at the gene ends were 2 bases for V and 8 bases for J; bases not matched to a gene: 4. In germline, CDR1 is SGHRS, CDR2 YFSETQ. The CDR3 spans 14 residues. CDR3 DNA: TGCGCCAGCAGCTTTTTCGGGACAGGGGATGAGCAGTTCTTC. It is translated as CASSFFGTGDEQFF.

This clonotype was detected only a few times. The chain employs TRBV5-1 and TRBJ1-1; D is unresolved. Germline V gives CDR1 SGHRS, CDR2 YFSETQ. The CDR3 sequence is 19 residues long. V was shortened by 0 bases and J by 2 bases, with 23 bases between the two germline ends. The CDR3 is CASSLAEGRVRSSNTEAFF. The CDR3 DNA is TGCGCCAGCAGCTTGGCGGAAGGGAGGGTCCGATCTAGTAACACTGAAGCTTTCTTT.

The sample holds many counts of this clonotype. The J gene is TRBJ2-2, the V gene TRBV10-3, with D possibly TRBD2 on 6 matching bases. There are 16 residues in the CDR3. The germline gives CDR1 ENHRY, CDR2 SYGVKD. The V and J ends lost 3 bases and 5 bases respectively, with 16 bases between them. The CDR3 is CAISDPEGRYTGELFF. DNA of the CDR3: TGTGCCATCAGTGACCCGGAGGGCCGATATACCGGGGAGCTGTTTTTT.

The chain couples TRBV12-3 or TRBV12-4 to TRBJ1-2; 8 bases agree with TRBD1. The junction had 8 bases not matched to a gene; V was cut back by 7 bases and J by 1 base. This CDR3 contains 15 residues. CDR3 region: CASTPTGDNNYGYTF. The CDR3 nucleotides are TGTGCCAGCACCCCGACAGGGGACAATAACTATGGCTACACCTTC.

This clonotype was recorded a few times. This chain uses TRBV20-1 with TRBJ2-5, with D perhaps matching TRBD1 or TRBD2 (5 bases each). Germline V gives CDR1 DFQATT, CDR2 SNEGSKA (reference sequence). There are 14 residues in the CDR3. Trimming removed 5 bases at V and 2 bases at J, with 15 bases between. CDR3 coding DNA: TGCAGTGCTTATTCCAGGGACCCGCAAGAGACCCAGTACTTC. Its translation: CSAYSRDPQETQYF.

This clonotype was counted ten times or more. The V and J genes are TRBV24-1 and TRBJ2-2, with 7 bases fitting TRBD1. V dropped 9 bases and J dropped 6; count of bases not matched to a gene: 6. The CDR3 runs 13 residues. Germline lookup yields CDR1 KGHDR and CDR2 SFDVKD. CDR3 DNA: TGTGCCACCCGGACGGGACAGCCCGGGGAGCTGTTTTTT. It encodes CATRTGQPGELFF.

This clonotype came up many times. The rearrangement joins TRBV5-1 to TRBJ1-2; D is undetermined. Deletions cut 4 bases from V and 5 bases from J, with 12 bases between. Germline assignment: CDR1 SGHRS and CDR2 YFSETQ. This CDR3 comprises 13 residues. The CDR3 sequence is CASSPMGSYGYTF. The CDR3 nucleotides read TGCGCCAGCAGCCCCATGGGCTCATATGGCTACACCTTC.

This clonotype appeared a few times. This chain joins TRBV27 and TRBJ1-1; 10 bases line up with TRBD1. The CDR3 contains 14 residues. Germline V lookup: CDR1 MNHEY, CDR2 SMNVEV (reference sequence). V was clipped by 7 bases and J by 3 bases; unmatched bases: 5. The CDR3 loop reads CASTRDRGHTEAFF. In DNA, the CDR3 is TGTGCCAGCACTCGGGACAGGGGACACACTGAAGCTTTCTTT.

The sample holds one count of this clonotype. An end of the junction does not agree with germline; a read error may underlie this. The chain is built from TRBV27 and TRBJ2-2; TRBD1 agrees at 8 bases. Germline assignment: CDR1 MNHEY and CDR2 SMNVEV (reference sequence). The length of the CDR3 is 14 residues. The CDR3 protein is CAGSFGQGTGELFF. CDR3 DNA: TGTGCCGGCAGTTTCGGACAGGGCACCGGGGAGCTGTTTTTT.

DNA for the CDR3: TGCAGTGCTGAAGGGGACAGGGCTTGGGACACTGAAGCTTTCTTT. This translates into CSAEGDRAWDTEAFF. This chain connects TRBV20-1 to TRBJ1-1, with 9 bases aligning to TRBD1. The germline V gene encodes CDR1 DFQATT and CDR2 SNEGSKA (reference sequence). V shed 5 bases, J shed 3 bases, and the junction held 10 bases outside the gene matches. This CDR3 is built from 15 residues.

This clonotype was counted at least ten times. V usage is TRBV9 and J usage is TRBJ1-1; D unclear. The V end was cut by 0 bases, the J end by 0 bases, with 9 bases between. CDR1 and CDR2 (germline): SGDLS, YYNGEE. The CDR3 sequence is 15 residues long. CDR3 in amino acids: CASSVEPLMNTEAFF. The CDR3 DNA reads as TGTGCCAGCAGCGTAGAGCCGCTAATGAACACTGAAGCTTTCTTT.

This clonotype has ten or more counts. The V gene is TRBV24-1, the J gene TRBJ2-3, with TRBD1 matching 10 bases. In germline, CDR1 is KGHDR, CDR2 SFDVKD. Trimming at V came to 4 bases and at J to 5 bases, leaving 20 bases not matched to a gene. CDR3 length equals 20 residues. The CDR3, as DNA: TGTGCCACCAGTGAATACGTGATAACCCCTGGACAGGGGGGAGGAGATACGCAGTATTTT. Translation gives CATSEYVITPGQGGGDTQYF.

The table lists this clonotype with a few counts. CDR3 in amino acids: CASSHGESDTQYF. The CDR3 DNA is TGTGCCAGCAGCCACGGAGAGTCAGATACGCAGTATTTT. The chain combines TRBV13 with TRBJ2-3, with D hard to call. The CDR3 totals 13 residues. Between the trimmed V and J ends, which lost 5 bases and 4 bases, there was a span of 10 bases. Germline V gene lookup returns CDR1 PRHDT and CDR2 FYEKMQ (reference sequence).

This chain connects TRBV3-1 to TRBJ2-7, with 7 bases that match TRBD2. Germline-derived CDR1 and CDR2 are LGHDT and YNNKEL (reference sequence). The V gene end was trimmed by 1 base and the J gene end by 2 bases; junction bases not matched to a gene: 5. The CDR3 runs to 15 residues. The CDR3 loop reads CASSQGTRETYEQYV. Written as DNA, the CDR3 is TGTGCCAGCAGCCAAGGGACTAGGGAGACCTACGAGCAGTACGTC.

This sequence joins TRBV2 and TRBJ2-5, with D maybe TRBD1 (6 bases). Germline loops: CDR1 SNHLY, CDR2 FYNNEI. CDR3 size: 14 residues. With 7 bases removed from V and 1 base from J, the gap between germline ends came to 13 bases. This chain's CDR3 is CASNDGGGQETQYF. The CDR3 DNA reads TGTGCCAGCAATGATGGGGGCGGCCAAGAGACCCAGTACTTC.

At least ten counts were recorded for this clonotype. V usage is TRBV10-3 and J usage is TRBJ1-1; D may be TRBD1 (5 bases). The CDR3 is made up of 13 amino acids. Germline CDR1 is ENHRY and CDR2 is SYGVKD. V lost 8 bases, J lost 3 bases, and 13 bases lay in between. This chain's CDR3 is CAIGTGYDTEAFF. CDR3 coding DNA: TGTGCCATCGGAACAGGTTATGACACTGAAGCTTTCTTT.

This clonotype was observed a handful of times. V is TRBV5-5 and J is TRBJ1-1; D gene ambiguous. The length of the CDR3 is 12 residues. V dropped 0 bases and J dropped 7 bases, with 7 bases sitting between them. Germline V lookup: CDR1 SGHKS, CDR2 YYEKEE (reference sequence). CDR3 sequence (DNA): TGTGCCAGCAGCTTGGCCGACGTTGAAGCTTTCTTT. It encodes CASSLADVEAFF.

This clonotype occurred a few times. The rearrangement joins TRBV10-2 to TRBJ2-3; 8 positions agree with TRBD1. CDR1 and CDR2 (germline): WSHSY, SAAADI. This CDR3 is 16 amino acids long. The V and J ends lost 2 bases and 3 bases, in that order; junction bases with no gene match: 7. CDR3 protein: CASSEGQGIGTDTQYF. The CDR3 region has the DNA TGCGCCAGCAGTGAGGGACAGGGTATCGGGACAGATACGCAGTATTTT.

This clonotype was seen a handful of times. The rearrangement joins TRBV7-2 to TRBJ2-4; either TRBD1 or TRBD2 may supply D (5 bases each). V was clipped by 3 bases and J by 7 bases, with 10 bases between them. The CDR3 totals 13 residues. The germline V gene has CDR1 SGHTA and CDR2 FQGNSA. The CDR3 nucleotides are TGTGCCAGCAGCTTCGCCGAGGGGAACATTCAGTACTTC. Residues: CASSFAEGNIQYF.

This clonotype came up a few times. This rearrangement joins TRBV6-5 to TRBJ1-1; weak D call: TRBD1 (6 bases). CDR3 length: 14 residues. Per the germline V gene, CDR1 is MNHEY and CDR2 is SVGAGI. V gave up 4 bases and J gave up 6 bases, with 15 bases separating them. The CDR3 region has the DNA TGTGCCAGCAGTTTTAACAGGGACCTCGCTGAAGCTTTCTTT. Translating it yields CASSFNRDLAEAFF.

DNA of the CDR3: TGTGCCAGCAGCTGGACAGCCCTTCATAGCAATCAGCCCCAGCATTTT. Protein: CASSWTALHSNQPQHF. The V and J genes are TRBV27 and TRBJ1-5; D is possibly TRBD1 (6 bases). With 6 bases removed from V and 0 bases from J, the gap between germline ends came to 15 bases. CDR3 length equals 16 residues. Looked up from germline, CDR1 is MNHEY and CDR2 is SMNVEV (reference sequence).

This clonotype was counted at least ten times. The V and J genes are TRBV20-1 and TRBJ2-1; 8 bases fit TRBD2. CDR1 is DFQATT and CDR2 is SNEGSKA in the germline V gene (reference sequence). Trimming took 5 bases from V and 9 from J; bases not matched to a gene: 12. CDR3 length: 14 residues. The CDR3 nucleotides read TGCAGTGCTCAGAGCGGGAGTGCGGTAGTTGAGCAGTTCTTC. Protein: CSAQSGSAVVEQFF.

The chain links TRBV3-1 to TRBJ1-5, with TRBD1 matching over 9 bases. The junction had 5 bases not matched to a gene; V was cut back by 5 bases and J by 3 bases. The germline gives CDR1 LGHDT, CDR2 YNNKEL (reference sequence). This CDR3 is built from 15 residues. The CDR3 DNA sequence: TGTGCCAGCAGCAGGGGACAGGGCGACAATCAGCCCCAGCATTTT. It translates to CASSRGQGDNQPQHF.

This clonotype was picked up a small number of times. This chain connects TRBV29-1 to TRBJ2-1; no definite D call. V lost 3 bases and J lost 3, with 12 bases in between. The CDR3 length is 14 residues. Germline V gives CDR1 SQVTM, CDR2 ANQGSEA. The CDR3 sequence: CSVDRRAYYNEQFF. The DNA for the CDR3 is TGCAGCGTTGACAGACGGGCATACTACAATGAGCAGTTCTTC.

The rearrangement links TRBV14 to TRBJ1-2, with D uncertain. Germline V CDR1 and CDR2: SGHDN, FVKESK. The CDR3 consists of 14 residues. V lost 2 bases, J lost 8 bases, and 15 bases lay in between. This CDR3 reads CASSQTQQTGGYTF. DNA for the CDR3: TGTGCCAGCAGCCAAACGCAACAGACGGGCGGCTACACCTTC.

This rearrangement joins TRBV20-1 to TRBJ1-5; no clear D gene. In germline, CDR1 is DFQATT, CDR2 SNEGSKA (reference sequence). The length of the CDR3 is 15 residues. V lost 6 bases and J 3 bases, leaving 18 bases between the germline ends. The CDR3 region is CSAHGPRRANQPQHF. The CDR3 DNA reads TGCAGTGCCCACGGACCGAGAAGAGCCAATCAGCCCCAGCATTTT.